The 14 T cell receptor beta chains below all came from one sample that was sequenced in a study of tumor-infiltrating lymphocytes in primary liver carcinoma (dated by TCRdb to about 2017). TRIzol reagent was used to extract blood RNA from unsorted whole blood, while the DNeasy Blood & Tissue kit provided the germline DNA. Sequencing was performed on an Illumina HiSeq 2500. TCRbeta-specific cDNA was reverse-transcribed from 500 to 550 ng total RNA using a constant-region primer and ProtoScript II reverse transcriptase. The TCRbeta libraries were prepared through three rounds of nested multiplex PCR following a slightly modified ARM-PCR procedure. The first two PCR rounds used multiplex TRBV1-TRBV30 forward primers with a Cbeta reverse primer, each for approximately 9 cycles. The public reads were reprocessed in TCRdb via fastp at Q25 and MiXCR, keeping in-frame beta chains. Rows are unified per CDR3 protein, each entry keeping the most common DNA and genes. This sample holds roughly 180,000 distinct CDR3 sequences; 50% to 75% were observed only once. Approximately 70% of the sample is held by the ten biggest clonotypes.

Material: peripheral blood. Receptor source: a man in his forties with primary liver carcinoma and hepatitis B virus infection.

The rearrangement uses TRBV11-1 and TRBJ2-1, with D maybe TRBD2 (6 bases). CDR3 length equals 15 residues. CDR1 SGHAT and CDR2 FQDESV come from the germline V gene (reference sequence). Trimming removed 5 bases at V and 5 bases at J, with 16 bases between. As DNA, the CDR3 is TGTGCCAGCAGCCCACTAGCTGGATGTGACAATGAGCAGTTCTTC. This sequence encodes CASSPLAGCDNEQFF.

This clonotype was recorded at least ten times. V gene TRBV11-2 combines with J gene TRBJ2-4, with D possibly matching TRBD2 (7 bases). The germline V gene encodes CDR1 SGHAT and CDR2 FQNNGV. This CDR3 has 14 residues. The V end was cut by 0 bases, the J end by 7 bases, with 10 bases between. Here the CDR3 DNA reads TGTGCCAGCAGCTTAGAAGGGGGGGCGAACATTCAGTACTTC. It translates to CASSLEGGANIQYF.

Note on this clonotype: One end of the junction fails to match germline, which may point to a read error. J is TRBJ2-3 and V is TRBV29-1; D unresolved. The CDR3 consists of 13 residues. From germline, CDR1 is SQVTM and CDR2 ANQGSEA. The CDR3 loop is CSGEVTGTDTQYF. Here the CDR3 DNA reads TGCAGCGGTGAAGTCACAGGCACAGATACGCAGTATTTT.

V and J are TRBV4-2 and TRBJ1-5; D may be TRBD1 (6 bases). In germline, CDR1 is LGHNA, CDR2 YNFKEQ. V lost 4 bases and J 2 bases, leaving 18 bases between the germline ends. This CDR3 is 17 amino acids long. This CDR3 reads CASSRRMGAEGNQPQHF. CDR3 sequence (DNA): TGTGCCAGCAGCCGCCGGATGGGGGCAGAAGGCAATCAGCCCCAGCATTTT.

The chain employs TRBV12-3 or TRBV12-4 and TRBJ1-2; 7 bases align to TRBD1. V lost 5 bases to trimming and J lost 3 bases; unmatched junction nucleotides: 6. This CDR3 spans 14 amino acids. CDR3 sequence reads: CASSLRDRYYGYTF. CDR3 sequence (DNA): TGTGCCAGCAGTCTGCGGGACAGATACTATGGCTACACCTTC.

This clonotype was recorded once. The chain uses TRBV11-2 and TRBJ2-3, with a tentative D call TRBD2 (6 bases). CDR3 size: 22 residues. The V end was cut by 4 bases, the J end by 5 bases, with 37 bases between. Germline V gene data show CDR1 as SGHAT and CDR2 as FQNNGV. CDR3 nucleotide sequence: TGTGCCAGCAGCTCCTTTTTGGTGGGGGGTCACGACCCCGGCGGGAACAAAGATACGCAGTATTTT. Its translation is CASSSFLVGGHDPGGNKDTQYF.

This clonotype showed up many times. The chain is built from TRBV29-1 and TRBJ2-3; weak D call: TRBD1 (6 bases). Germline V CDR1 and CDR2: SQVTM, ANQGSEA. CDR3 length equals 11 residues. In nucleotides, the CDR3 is TGCACCTGGGGGCGTGGAGATACGCAGTATTTT. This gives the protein CTWGRGDTQYF.

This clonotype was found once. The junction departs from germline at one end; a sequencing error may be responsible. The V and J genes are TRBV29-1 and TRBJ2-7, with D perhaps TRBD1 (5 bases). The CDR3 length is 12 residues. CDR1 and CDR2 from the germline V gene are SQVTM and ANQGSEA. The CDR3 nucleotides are TGCAGCGTTGTAATCAGGGTCTACAAGCAGTACTTC. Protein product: CSVVIRVYKQYF.

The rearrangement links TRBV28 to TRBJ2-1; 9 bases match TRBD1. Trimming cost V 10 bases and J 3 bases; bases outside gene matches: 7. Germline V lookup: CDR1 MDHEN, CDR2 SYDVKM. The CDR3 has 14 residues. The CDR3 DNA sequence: TGTGCCACCGATACGGGACAGGGCTACAATGAGCAGTTCTTC. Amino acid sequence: CATDTGQGYNEQFF.

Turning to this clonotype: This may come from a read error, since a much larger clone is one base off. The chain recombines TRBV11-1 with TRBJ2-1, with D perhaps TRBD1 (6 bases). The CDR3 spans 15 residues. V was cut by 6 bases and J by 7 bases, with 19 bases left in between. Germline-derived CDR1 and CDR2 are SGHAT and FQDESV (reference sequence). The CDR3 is CASRPAGEERNEQFF. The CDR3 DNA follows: TGTGCCAGCAGGCCGGCAGGGGAAGAGAGGAATGAGCAGTTCTTC. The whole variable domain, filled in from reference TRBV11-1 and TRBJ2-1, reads EAEVAQSPRYKITEKSQAVAFWCDPISGHATLYWYRQILGQGPELLVQFQDESVVDDSQLPKDRFSAERLKGVDSTLKIQPAELGDSAMYLCASRPAGEERNEQFFGPGTRLTVL.

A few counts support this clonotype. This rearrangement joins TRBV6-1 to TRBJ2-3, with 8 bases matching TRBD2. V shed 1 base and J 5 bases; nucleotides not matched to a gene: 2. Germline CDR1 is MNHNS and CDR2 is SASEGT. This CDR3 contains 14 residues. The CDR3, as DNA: TGTGCCAGCAGTGAAGGCCTAGCGGGAGATACGCAGTATTTT. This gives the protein CASSEGLAGDTQYF.

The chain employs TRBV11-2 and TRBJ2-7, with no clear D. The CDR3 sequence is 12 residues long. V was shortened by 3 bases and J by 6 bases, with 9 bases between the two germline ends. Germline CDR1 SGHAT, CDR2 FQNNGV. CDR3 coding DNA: TGTGCCAGCAGCTTGTCGCACGTCGAGCAGTACTTC. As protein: CASSLSHVEQYF.

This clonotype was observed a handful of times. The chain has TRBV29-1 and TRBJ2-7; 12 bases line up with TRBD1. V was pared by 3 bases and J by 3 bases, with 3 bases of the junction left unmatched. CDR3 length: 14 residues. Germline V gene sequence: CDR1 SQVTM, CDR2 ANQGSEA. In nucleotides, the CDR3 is TGCAGCGTTGATGGGACAGGGGGCTTCTACGAGCAGTACTTC. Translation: CSVDGTGGFYEQYF.

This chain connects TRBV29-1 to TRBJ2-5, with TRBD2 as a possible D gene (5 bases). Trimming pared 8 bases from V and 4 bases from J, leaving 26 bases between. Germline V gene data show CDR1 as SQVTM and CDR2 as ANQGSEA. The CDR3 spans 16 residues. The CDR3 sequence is CSTEARRGLGGETQYF. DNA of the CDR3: TGCAGCACCGAGGCCCGACGTGGGCTTGGAGGAGAGACCCAGTACTTC.